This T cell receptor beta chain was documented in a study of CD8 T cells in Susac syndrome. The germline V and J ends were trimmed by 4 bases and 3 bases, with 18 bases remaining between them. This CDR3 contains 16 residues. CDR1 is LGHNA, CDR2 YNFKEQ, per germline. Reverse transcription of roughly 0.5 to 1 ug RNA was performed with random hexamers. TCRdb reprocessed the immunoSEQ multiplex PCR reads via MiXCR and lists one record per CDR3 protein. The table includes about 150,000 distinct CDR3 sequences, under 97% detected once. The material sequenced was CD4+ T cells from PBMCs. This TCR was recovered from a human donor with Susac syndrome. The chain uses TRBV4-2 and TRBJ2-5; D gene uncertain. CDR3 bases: TGTGCCAGCAGCCTGGGTGCGGATTTGCGGAAAGAGACCCAGTACTTC. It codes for CASSLGADLRKETQYF.